The 8 T cell receptor beta chains given below trace back to one sample, sequenced in a study of response to subunit inactivated influenza vaccine. One entry per CDR3 protein, called by TCRdb with MiXCR from the RT-PCR reads. The repertoire includes 160,000 or so distinct CDR3 sequences, roughly a tenth of them detected once, and under 15% sits in the top ten. Sequenced here: non-naive T cells sorted from PBMCs, sampled 45 days after vaccination. These receptors were collected from a man over 45 who received an inactivated influenza vaccine.

This clonotype was observed at least ten times. This rearrangement joins TRBV3-1 to TRBJ2-1; TRBD1 might be the D (5 bases). The CDR3 spans 13 residues. Trimming stripped 1 base from V and 11 bases from J, with 12 bases between. Germline CDR1 LGHDT, CDR2 YNNKEL (reference sequence). CDR3 DNA: TGTGCCAGCAGCCAAGCTGGGGCCGGAAAGCAGTTCTTC. It specifies CASSQAGAGKQFF.

This clonotype has at least ten counts. The chain links TRBV6-2 or TRBV6-3 to TRBJ2-1; maybe TRBD1 (5 bases). Trimming removed 2 bases from V and 8 bases from J, with 10 bases in between. The CDR3 extends over 13 amino acids. Germline V gene sequence: CDR1 MNHEY, CDR2 SVGEGT. Written as DNA, the CDR3 is TGTGCCAGCAGTTACCCAGGGTCCGATGAGCAGTTCTTC. Translation: CASSYPGSDEQFF.

This clonotype has more than one count but fewer than ten. This chain uses TRBV20-1 with TRBJ2-7; no definite D call. Germline V CDR1 and CDR2: DFQATT, SNEGSKA (reference sequence). The CDR3 consists of 12 residues. V lost 1 base and J lost 5, with 9 bases in between. This chain's CDR3 is CSARAVKHEQYF. Here the CDR3 DNA reads TGCAGTGCTAGAGCGGTAAAGCACGAGCAGTACTTC.

This clonotype was detected a few times. The junction departs from the called germline gene at one end, perhaps through a read error. The CDR3 loop reads CASSYFTGGANAGELFF. The CDR3 coding sequence is TGTGCCAGCAGTTACTTTACAGGGGGCGCGAACGCCGGGGAGCTGTTTTTT. The chain has TRBV6-5 and TRBJ2-2; 9 bases agree with TRBD1. Germline CDR1 and CDR2: MNHEY and SVGAGI. This CDR3 comprises 17 residues.

This clonotype has ten or more counts. This may stem from a read error, because a much larger clone lies one nucleotide away. The chain carries TRBV12-3 or TRBV12-4 and TRBJ2-2, with D hard to call. The length of the CDR3 is 13 residues. V lost 5 bases to trimming and J lost 1 base, with 5 bases between them. The DNA of the CDR3 is TGTGCCAGCAGTCCCCGGAACACCGGGGAGCTGTTTTTT. This translates into CASSPRNTGELFF.

This clonotype was seen a handful of times. This chain connects TRBV7-2 to TRBJ2-5; D may correspond to TRBD1 or TRBD2 (5 bases each). The CDR3 length is 14 residues. CDR1 SGHTA and CDR2 FQGNSA come from the germline V gene. The germline V and J ends were trimmed by 6 bases and 0 bases, with 11 bases remaining between them. This chain's CDR3 is CASSNLGDQETQYF. CDR3 nucleotides: TGTGCCAGCAGTAACCTGGGGGACCAAGAGACCCAGTACTTC.

This clonotype was observed at least ten times. The chain links TRBV12-3 or TRBV12-4 to TRBJ2-3; the match to TRBD2 covers 12 bases. The CDR3 totals 15 residues. The J segment lost 4 bases and the V segment lost 6 bases, leaving 5 bases of the junction unmatched. As DNA, the CDR3 is TGTGCCAGCAGATCCGGGACTAGCGGGCCAGATACGCAGTATTTT. Its protein is CASRSGTSGPDTQYF.

This clonotype was detected ten times or more. The chain carries TRBV11-2 and TRBJ2-1, with D unclear. V dropped 7 bases and J dropped 12 bases, with 19 bases sitting between them. Germline V gene lookup returns CDR1 SGHAT and CDR2 FQNNGV. The CDR3 is 13 residues long. The CDR3 protein is CASTLAQLSGQFF. The CDR3 DNA sequence: TGTGCCAGCACCCTGGCCCAGTTATCCGGGCAGTTCTTC. The full variable domain, completed using reference TRBV11-2 and TRBJ2-1, is EAGVAQSPRYKIIEKRQSVAFWCNPISGHATLYWYQQILGQGPKLLIQFQNNGVVDDSQLPKDRFSAERLKGVDSTLKIQPAKLEDSAVYLCASTLAQLSGQFFGPGTRLTVL.